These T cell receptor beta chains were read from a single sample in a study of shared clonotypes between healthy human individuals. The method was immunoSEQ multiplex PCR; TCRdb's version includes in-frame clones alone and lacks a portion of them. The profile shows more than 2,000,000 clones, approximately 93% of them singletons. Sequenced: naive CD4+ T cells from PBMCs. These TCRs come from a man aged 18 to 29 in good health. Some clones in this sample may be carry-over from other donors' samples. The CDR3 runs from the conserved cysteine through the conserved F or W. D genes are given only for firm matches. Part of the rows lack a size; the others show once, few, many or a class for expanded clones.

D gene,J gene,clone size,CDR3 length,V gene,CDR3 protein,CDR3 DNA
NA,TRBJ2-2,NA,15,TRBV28,CASTRRSPSTGELFF,TGTGCCAGCACACGGAGGTCTCCGAGCACCGGGGAGCTGTTTTTT
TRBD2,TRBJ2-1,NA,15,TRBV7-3,CASSLGGRVANEQFF,TGTGCCAGCAGCTTGGGCGGGAGGGTGGCCAATGAGCAGTTCTTC
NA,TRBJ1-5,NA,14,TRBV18,CASSEQGEGQPQHF,TGTGCCAGCTCAGAACAGGGTGAGGGTCAGCCCCAGCATTTT
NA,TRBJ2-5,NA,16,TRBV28,CASSLAAGEGQETQYF,TGTGCCAGCAGTTTGGCCGCAGGGGAGGGTCAAGAGACCCAGTACTTC
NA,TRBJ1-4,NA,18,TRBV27,CASSKGPGRARPNEKLFF,TGTGCCAGCAGTAAAGGCCCGGGACGCGCCCGACCTAATGAAAAACTGTTTTTT
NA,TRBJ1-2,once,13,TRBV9,CASSSDGVYGYTF,TGTGCCAGCAGCTCCGACGGAGTTTATGGCTACACCTTC
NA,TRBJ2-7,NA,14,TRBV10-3,CAISEWQGAYEQYF,TGTGCCATCAGTGAGTGGCAGGGAGCCTACGAGCAGTACTTC
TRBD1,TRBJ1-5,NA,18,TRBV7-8,CASSPRQGTGRSNQPQHF,TGTGCCAGCAGCCCAAGACAGGGGACAGGAAGAAGCAATCAGCCCCAGCATTTT
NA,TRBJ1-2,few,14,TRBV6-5,CASSYSLSSDGYTF,TGTGCCAGCAGTTACTCGTTATCGAGCGATGGCTACACCTTC
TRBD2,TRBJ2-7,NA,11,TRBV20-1,CSAGGGGEQYF,TGCAGTGCTGGGGGGGGTGGCGAGCAGTACTTC
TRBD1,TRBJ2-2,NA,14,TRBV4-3,CASSHSRGPGELFF,TGCGCCAGCAGCCATAGCAGGGGGCCCGGGGAGCTGTTTTTT
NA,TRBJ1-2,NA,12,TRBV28,CASLTGGSGYTF,TGTGCCAGCCTTACCGGGGGGTCTGGCTACACCTTC
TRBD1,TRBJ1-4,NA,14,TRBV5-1,CASSSSRQGEKLFF,TGCGCCAGCAGCTCCTCCCGACAGGGGGAAAAACTGTTTTTT
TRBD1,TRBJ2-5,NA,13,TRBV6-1,CASRRQGEETQYF,TGTGCCAGCAGAAGACAGGGAGAAGAGACCCAGTACTTC
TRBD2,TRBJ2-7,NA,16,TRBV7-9,CASSRQTSGSSYEQYF,TGTGCCAGCAGCCGGCAGACTAGCGGGAGTTCCTACGAGCAGTACTTC
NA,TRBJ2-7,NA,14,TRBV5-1,CASSYWTESYEQYF,TGCGCCAGCAGCTACTGGACGGAATCCTACGAGCAGTACTTC
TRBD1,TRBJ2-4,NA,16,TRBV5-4,CASSRPTAGGGDIQYF,TGTGCCAGCAGCCGACCGACCGCAGGGGGCGGGGACATTCAGTACTTC
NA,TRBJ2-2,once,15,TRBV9,CASSVGITLVGELFF,TGTGCCAGCAGCGTAGGCATTACTTTAGTCGGGGAGCTGTTTTTT
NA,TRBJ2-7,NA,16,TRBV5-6,CASSLEAAGRTYEQYF,TGTGCCAGCAGCTTGGAGGCGGCAGGGAGGACCTACGAGCAGTACTTC
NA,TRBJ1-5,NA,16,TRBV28,CASSFSRWGPHQPQHF,TGTGCCAGCAGTTTCTCACGGTGGGGGCCGCATCAGCCCCAGCATTTT